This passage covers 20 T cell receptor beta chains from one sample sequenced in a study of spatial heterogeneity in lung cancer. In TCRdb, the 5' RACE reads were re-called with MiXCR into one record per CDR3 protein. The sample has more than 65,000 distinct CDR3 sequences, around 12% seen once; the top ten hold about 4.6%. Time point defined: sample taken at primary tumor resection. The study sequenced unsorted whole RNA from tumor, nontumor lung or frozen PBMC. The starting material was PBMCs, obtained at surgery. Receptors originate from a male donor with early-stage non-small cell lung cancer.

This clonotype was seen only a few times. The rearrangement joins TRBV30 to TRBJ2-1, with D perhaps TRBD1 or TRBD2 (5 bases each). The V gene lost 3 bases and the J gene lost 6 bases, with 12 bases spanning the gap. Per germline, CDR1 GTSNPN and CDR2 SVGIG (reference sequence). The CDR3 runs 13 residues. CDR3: CAWRRGVSNEQFF. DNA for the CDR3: TGTGCCTGGAGGCGAGGGGTCAGCAATGAGCAGTTCTTC.

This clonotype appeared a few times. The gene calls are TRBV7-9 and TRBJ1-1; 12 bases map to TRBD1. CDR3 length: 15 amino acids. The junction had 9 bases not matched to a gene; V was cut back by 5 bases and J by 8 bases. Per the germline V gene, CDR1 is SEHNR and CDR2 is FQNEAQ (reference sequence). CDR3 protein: CASSPYTGTGGEAFF. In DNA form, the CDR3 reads TGTGCCAGCAGCCCTTACACCGGGACAGGGGGCGAAGCTTTCTTT.

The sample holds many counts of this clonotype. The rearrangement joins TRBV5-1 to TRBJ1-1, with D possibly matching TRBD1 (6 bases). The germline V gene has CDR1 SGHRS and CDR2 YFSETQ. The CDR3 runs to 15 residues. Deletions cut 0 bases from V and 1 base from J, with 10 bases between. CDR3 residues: CASSLVTGTNTEAFF. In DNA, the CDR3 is TGCGCCAGCAGCTTGGTTACAGGGACGAACACTGAAGCTTTCTTT. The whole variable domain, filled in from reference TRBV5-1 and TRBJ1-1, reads KAGVTQTPRYLIKTRGQQVTLSCSPISGHRSVSWYQQTPGQGLQFLFEYFSETQRNKGNFPGRFSGRQFSNSRSEMNVSTLELGDSALYLCASSLVTGTNTEAFFGQGTRLTVV.

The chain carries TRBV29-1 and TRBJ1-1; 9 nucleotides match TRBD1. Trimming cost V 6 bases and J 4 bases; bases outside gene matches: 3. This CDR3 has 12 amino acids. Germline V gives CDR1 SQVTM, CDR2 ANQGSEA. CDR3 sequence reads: CSVTTGGTEAFF. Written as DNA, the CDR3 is TGCAGCGTGACGACAGGGGGCACTGAAGCTTTCTTT.

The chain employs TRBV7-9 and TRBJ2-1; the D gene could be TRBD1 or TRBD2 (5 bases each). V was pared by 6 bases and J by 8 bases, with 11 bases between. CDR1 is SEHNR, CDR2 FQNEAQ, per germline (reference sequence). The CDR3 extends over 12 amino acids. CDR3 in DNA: TGTGCCAGCAGTTCCGAGGGGTATGAGCAGTTCTTC. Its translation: CASSSEGYEQFF.

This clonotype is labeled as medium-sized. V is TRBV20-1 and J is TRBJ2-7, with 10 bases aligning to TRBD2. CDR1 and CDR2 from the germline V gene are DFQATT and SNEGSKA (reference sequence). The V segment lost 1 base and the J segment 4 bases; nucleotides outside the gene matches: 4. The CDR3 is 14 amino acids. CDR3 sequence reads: CSARALAGVYEQYF. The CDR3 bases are TGCAGTGCTAGAGCGCTAGCGGGAGTATACGAGCAGTACTTC.

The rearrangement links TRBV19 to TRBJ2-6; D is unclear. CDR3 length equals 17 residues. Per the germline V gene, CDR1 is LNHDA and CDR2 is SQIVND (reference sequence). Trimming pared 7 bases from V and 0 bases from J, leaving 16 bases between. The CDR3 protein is CASTPGVFNSGANVLTF. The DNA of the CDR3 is TGTGCCAGTACTCCAGGAGTATTTAACTCTGGGGCCAACGTCCTGACTTTC.

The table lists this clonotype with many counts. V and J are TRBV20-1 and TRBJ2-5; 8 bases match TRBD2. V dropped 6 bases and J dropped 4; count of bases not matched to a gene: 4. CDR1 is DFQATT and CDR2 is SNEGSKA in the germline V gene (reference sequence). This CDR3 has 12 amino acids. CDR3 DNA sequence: TGCAGTGCGGCGGGAGGCAGAGAGACCCAGTACTTC. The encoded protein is CSAAGGRETQYF.

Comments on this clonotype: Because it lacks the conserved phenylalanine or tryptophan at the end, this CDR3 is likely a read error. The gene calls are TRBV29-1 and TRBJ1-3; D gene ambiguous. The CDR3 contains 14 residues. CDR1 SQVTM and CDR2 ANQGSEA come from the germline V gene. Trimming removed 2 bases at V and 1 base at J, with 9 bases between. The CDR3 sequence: CSVERRTSGNTIYL. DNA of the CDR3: TGCAGCGTTGAAAGGCGTACTTCTGGAAACACCATATATCTT.

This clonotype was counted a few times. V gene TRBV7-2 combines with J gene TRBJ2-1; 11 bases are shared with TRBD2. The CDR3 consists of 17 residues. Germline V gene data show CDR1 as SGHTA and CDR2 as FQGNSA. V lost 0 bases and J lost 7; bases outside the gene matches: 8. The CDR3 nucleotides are TGTGCCAGCAGCTTAGCCACCCTAGCGGGGGGTGGGAATGAGCAGTTCTTC. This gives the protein CASSLATLAGGGNEQFF.

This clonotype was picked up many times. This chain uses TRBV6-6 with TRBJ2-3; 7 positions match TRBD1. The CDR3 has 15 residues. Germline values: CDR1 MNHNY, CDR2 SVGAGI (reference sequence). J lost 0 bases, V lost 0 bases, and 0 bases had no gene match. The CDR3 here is CASSYSGQSTDTQYF. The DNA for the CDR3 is TGTGCCAGCAGTTACTCGGGACAGAGCACAGATACGCAGTATTTT.

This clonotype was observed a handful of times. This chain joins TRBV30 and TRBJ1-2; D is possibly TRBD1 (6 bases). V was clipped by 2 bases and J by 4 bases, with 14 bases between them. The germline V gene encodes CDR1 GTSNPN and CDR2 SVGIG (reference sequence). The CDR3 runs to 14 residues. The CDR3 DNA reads TGTGCCTGGAGTTCCGGTGGGGGCGGCTATGGCTACACCTTC. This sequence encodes CAWSSGGGGYGYTF.

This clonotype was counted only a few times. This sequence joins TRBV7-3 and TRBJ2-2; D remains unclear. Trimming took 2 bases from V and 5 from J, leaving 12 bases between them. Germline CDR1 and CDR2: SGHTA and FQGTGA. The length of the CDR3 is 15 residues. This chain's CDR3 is CASSLGPTPTGELFF. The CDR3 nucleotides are TGTGCCAGCAGCTTAGGGCCCACTCCTACCGGGGAGCTGTTTTTT.

CDR3 loop: CSVERGGNEQFF. For the CDR3, the DNA is TGCAGCGTTGAAAGGGGCGGCAATGAGCAGTTCTTC. The rearrangement joins TRBV29-1 to TRBJ2-1; D possibly corresponds to TRBD1 (5 bases). Trimming cost V 2 bases and J 6 bases, with 8 bases left between them. CDR1 and CDR2 from the germline V gene are SQVTM and ANQGSEA. This CDR3 spans 12 amino acids.

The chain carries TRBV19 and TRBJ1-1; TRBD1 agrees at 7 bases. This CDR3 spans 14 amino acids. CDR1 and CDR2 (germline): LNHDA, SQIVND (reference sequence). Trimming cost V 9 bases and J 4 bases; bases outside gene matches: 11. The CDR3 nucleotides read TGTGCCAGCGGACAGGCGGGACGGGTCACTGAAGCTTTCTTT. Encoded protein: CASGQAGRVTEAFF.

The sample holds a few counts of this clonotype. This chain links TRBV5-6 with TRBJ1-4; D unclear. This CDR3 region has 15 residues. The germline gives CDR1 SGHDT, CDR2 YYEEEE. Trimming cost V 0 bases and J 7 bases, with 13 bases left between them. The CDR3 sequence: CASSLGENVGEKLFF. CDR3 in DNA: TGTGCCAGCAGCTTGGGGGAAAACGTCGGTGAAAAACTGTTTTTT.

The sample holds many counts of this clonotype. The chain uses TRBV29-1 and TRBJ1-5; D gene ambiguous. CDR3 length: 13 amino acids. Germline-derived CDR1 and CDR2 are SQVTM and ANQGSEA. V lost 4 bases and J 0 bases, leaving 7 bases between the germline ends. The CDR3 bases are TGCAGCGTTGCGGGAGATAGCAATCAGCCCCAGCATTTT. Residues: CSVAGDSNQPQHF.

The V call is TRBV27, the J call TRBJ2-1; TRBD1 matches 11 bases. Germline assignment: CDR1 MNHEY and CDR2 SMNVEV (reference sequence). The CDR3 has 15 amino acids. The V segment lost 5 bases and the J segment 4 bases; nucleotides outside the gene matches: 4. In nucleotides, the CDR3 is TGTGCCAGCAGTCCGGGGACAGGGGGGTACAATGAGCAGTTCTTC. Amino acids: CASSPGTGGYNEQFF.

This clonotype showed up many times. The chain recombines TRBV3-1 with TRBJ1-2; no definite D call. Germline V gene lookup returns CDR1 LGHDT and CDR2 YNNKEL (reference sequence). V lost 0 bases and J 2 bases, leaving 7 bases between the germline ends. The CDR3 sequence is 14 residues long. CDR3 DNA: TGTGCCAGCAGCCAAGATGCCAGAAACTATGGCTACACCTTC. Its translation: CASSQDARNYGYTF.

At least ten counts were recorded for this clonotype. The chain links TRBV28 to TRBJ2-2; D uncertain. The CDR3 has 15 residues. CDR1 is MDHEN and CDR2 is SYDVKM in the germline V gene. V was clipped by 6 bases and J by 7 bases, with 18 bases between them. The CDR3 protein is CASSPGFYMIGELFF. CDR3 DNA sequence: TGTGCCAGCAGCCCCGGGTTCTACATGATCGGGGAGCTGTTTTTT.